This T cell receptor beta chain appears in the sequencing data of a study of blood T cell repertoires in COVID-19. Study-wide context: The cDNA or gDNA used as material had been derived from T cells, B-cell-depleted T cells, or PBMCs.

In the study's own analysis: It was from reference gene primer amplification that nucleated cell counts were estimated. The repertoire was sequenced with immunoSEQ multiplex PCR; TCRdb's copy has only in-frame clones and lacks some. V and J calls and clone size are as listed in that table; D and trimming were resolved from the DNA. The data contain 100,000 to 150,000 clones, approximately 90% of them seen just once; the ten biggest clones take up about 1%. The CDR3 is made up of 14 amino acids. The germline V gene has CDR1 SGHRS and CDR2 YFSETQ. V shed 4 bases and J shed 5 bases, with 15 bases lying between them.

The origin of this receptor is an elderly woman with acute or convalescent COVID-19. The chain couples TRBV5-1 to TRBJ2-5, with D perhaps TRBD1 (6 bases). Sequencing was carried out using peripheral blood. The CDR3 here is CASSPTGNGETQYF. CDR3 DNA sequence: TGCGCCAGCAGCCCTACAGGGAACGGGGAGACCCAGTACTTC.